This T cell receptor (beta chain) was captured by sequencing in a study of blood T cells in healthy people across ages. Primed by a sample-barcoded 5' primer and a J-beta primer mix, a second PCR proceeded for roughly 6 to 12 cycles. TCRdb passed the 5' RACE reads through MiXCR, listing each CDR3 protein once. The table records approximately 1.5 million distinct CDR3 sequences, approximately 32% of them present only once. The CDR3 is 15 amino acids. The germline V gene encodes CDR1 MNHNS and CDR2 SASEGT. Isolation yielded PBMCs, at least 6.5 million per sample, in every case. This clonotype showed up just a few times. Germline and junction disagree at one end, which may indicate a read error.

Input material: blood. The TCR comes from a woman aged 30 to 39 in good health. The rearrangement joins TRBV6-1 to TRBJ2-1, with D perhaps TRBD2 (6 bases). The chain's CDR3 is CASSKLAEGDNEQFF. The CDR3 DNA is TGTGCTAGCAGTAAATTAGCGGAAGGGGACAATGAGCAGTTCTTC.